This is a list of T cell receptor beta chains from one sample in a study of T cells after yellow fever vaccination. TCRdb passed the 5' RACE reads through MiXCR, listing each CDR3 protein once. The sample shows hundreds of thousands of distinct CDR3 sequences, 13% of them seen only once. Sequencing was performed on PBMCs, taken on the day of the yellow fever booster vaccination. These receptor sequences come from a man in his thirties or forties who received the YFV17D yellow fever vaccine. Each CDR3 is given with its conserved first and last residue. D genes are given only for firm matches. Clone size is stated in some rows and not others, as once, few, many or a class when expanded.

clone_size: NA
cdr3_length: 16
v_call: TRBV20-1
j_call: TRBJ2-3
d_call: TRBD2
cdr3_aa: CSARSPTSGTADTQYF
cdr3_nt: TGCAGTGCTAGATCCCCGACTAGCGGGACGGCAGATACGCAGTATTTT

clone_size: many
cdr3_length: 15
v_call: TRBV7-7
j_call: TRBJ2-1
d_call: NA
cdr3_aa: CASSLLQGGGSEQFF
cdr3_nt: TGTGCTAGCAGCTTACTTCAGGGTGGGGGATCTGAGCAGTTCTTC

clone_size: NA
cdr3_length: 16
v_call: TRBV20-1
j_call: TRBJ2-4
d_call: TRBD1
cdr3_aa: CSARDPGQGAENIQYF
cdr3_nt: TGCAGTGCTAGAGATCCGGGACAGGGGGCTGAAAACATTCAGTACTTC

clone_size: NA
cdr3_length: 13
v_call: TRBV12-3/TRBV12-4
j_call: TRBJ1-2
d_call: NA
cdr3_aa: CASSSGSLYGYTF
cdr3_nt: TGTGCCAGCAGTAGCGGGAGCCTCTATGGCTACACCTTC

clone_size: few
cdr3_length: 15
v_call: TRBV28
j_call: TRBJ2-7
d_call: TRBD1
cdr3_aa: CASSYPGQGVYEQYF
cdr3_nt: TGTGCCAGCAGCTACCCGGGACAGGGAGTCTACGAGCAGTACTTC

clone_size: few
cdr3_length: 13
v_call: TRBV20-1
j_call: TRBJ2-7
d_call: TRBD1
cdr3_aa: CSAKGTGASEQYF
cdr3_nt: TGCAGTGCTAAAGGGACAGGGGCCTCCGAGCAGTACTTC

clone_size: NA
cdr3_length: 12
v_call: TRBV7-2
j_call: TRBJ2-1
d_call: TRBD2
cdr3_aa: CASARLAREQFF
cdr3_nt: TGTGCCAGCGCCAGACTAGCACGCGAGCAGTTCTTC

clone_size: NA
cdr3_length: 15
v_call: TRBV7-9
j_call: TRBJ2-3
d_call: NA
cdr3_aa: CASSLRQASTDTQYF
cdr3_nt: TGTGCCAGCAGCTTGAGACAGGCTTCCACAGATACGCAGTATTTT

clone_size: NA
cdr3_length: 12
v_call: TRBV28
j_call: TRBJ2-3
d_call: NA
cdr3_aa: CRTGQSTDTQYF
cdr3_nt: TGTCGTACAGGGCAGAGTACAGATACGCAGTATTTT

clone_size: few
cdr3_length: 16
v_call: TRBV28
j_call: TRBJ2-4
d_call: TRBD2
cdr3_aa: CATQREGSIAKNIQYF
cdr3_nt: TGTGCCACCCAAAGGGAGGGGTCCATAGCCAAAAACATTCAGTACTTC

clone_size: NA
cdr3_length: 14
v_call: TRBV18
j_call: TRBJ2-7
d_call: NA
cdr3_aa: CASSPPKNPYEQYF
cdr3_nt: TGTGCCAGCTCACCACCCAAGAACCCCTACGAGCAGTACTTC

clone_size: few
cdr3_length: 15
v_call: TRBV12-3/TRBV12-4
j_call: TRBJ1-6
d_call: NA
cdr3_aa: CASSYSPWTNSPLHF
cdr3_nt: TGTGCCAGCAGTTACTCGCCCTGGACTAATTCACCCCTCCACTTT

clone_size: few
cdr3_length: 16
v_call: TRBV7-9
j_call: TRBJ2-1
d_call: TRBD1
cdr3_aa: CASSSGRRGGVDEQFF
cdr3_nt: TGTGCCAGCAGCTCCGGGCGGAGAGGGGGCGTAGATGAGCAGTTCTTC

clone_size: once
cdr3_length: 15
v_call: TRBV7-9
j_call: TRBJ2-1
d_call: NA
cdr3_aa: CASSPWVGGNYEQFF
cdr3_nt: TGTGCCAGCAGCCCGTGGGTTGGCGGGAACTATGAGCAGTTCTTC

clone_size: few
cdr3_length: 15
v_call: TRBV6-2/TRBV6-3
j_call: TRBJ2-1
d_call: NA
cdr3_aa: CASSLVREISNEQFF
cdr3_nt: TGTGCCAGCAGTTTAGTCAGGGAGATCAGCAATGAGCAGTTCTTC

clone_size: NA
cdr3_length: 16
v_call: TRBV5-1
j_call: TRBJ2-3
d_call: TRBD2
cdr3_aa: CASSRRASGSADTQYF
cdr3_nt: TGCGCCAGCAGCCGGAGGGCTAGCGGGAGCGCAGATACGCAGTATTTT

clone_size: NA
cdr3_length: 15
v_call: TRBV6-2/TRBV6-3
j_call: TRBJ2-5
d_call: NA
cdr3_aa: CASSPTRGMGETQYF
cdr3_nt: TGTGCCAGCAGTCCCACTCGGGGGATGGGAGAGACCCAGTACTTC

clone_size: few
cdr3_length: 11
v_call: TRBV6-2/TRBV6-3
j_call: TRBJ2-7
d_call: NA
cdr3_aa: CASSYGSEQYF
cdr3_nt: TGTGCCAGCAGTTACGGGAGCGAGCAGTACTTC

clone_size: many
cdr3_length: 13
v_call: TRBV7-3
j_call: TRBJ2-5
d_call: TRBD1
cdr3_aa: CASSLTGLKTQYF
cdr3_nt: TGTGCCAGCAGCCTGACAGGGTTGAAGACCCAGTACTTC

clone_size: few
cdr3_length: 12
v_call: TRBV29-1
j_call: TRBJ2-1
d_call: TRBD2
cdr3_aa: CSVEREGSEQFF
cdr3_nt: TGCAGCGTTGAGCGGGAGGGTAGTGAGCAGTTCTTC

clone_size: many
cdr3_length: 18
v_call: TRBV11-1
j_call: TRBJ2-2
d_call: TRBD2
cdr3_aa: CASSGYLGTRESTGELFF
cdr3_nt: TGTGCCAGCAGTGGATACTTGGGGACTAGAGAGTCCACCGGGGAGCTGTTTTTT

clone_size: few
cdr3_length: 14
v_call: TRBV2
j_call: TRBJ2-3
d_call: TRBD1
cdr3_aa: CASNWDRGEDTQYF
cdr3_nt: TGTGCCAGCAACTGGGACAGGGGCGAAGATACGCAGTATTTT

clone_size: many
cdr3_length: 14
v_call: TRBV5-1
j_call: TRBJ2-3
d_call: NA
cdr3_aa: CASSYPPPENTQYF
cdr3_nt: TGCGCCAGCAGCTACCCACCTCCTGAGAATACGCAGTATTTT

clone_size: few
cdr3_length: 15
v_call: TRBV20-1
j_call: TRBJ1-6
d_call: NA
cdr3_aa: CSAFRPDSENSPLHF
cdr3_nt: TGCAGTGCTTTCAGACCGGACAGTGAAAATTCACCCCTCCACTTT

clone_size: few
cdr3_length: 11
v_call: TRBV12-3/TRBV12-4
j_call: TRBJ2-4
d_call: NA
cdr3_aa: CASCSKNIQYF
cdr3_nt: TGTGCCAGCTGTAGCAAAAACATTCAGTACTTC

clone_size: many
cdr3_length: 14
v_call: TRBV6-5
j_call: TRBJ2-3
d_call: NA
cdr3_aa: CASSLINGPDTQYF
cdr3_nt: TGTGCCAGCAGTTTGATAAACGGCCCAGATACGCAGTATTTT

clone_size: NA
cdr3_length: 12
v_call: TRBV7-9
j_call: TRBJ2-1
d_call: NA
cdr3_aa: CASSSSSSEQFF
cdr3_nt: TGTGCCAGCAGCTCCTCTAGCAGCGAGCAGTTCTTC

clone_size: NA
cdr3_length: 15
v_call: TRBV7-8
j_call: TRBJ1-4
d_call: TRBD1
cdr3_aa: CASSLRTGSNEKLFF
cdr3_nt: TGTGCCAGCAGCCTCCGGACAGGCTCGAATGAAAAACTGTTTTTT

clone_size: few
cdr3_length: 14
v_call: TRBV27
j_call: TRBJ2-5
d_call: NA
cdr3_aa: CASSLSHYQETQYF
cdr3_nt: TGTGCCAGCAGTTTATCACATTACCAAGAGACCCAGTACTTC

clone_size: few
cdr3_length: 13
v_call: TRBV20-1
j_call: TRBJ2-5
d_call: NA
cdr3_aa: CSASPDGKGTQYF
cdr3_nt: TGCAGTGCTTCGCCCGACGGAAAGGGGACCCAGTACTTC

clone_size: NA
cdr3_length: 15
v_call: TRBV15
j_call: TRBJ2-7
d_call: NA
cdr3_aa: CATSRGPGDKDEQYF
cdr3_nt: TGTGCCACCAGCAGGGGCCCAGGGGACAAGGACGAGCAGTACTTC

clone_size: few
cdr3_length: 16
v_call: TRBV7-8
j_call: TRBJ1-1
d_call: TRBD1
cdr3_aa: CASSFLRQGLNTEAFF
cdr3_nt: TGTGCCAGCAGCTTCCTACGACAGGGACTGAACACTGAAGCTTTCTTT

clone_size: NA
cdr3_length: 14
v_call: TRBV12-3/TRBV12-4
j_call: TRBJ2-7
d_call: NA
cdr3_aa: CASSLFPDNYEQYF
cdr3_nt: TGTGCCAGCAGTTTATTTCCGGACAACTACGAGCAGTACTTC

clone_size: NA
cdr3_length: 19
v_call: TRBV4-3
j_call: TRBJ2-4
d_call: NA
cdr3_aa: CASSQDPVGATLAKNIQYF
cdr3_nt: TGCGCCAGCAGCCAAGACCCCGTCGGGGCGACACTAGCCAAAAACATTCAGTACTTC

clone_size: NA
cdr3_length: 17
v_call: TRBV14
j_call: TRBJ2-2
d_call: NA
cdr3_aa: CASSHALGQDTTGELFF
cdr3_nt: TGTGCCAGCAGCCACGCACTAGGTCAGGATACCACCGGGGAGCTGTTTTTT

clone_size: few
cdr3_length: 13
v_call: TRBV6-6
j_call: TRBJ2-1
d_call: NA
cdr3_aa: CASSPGGFDEQFF
cdr3_nt: TGTGCCAGCAGCCCTGGAGGGTTTGATGAGCAGTTCTTC

clone_size: NA
cdr3_length: 12
v_call: TRBV7-9
j_call: TRBJ2-3
d_call: NA
cdr3_aa: CASSFTPDTQYF
cdr3_nt: TGTGCCAGCAGCTTCACACCAGATACGCAGTATTTT

clone_size: NA
cdr3_length: 13
v_call: TRBV28
j_call: TRBJ1-1
d_call: NA
cdr3_aa: CASTVAGSLEAFF
cdr3_nt: TGTGCCAGCACCGTAGCCGGATCGCTTGAAGCTTTCTTT

clone_size: many
cdr3_length: 12
v_call: TRBV12-3/TRBV12-4
j_call: TRBJ1-2
d_call: NA
cdr3_aa: CASSFGSRGYTF
cdr3_nt: TGTGCCAGCAGTTTCGGGTCGCGGGGCTACACCTTC

clone_size: NA
cdr3_length: 12
v_call: TRBV7-9
j_call: TRBJ1-5
d_call: NA
cdr3_aa: CASAGVRQPQHF
cdr3_nt: TGTGCCAGTGCAGGGGTTCGTCAGCCCCAGCATTTT

clone_size: NA
cdr3_length: 17
v_call: TRBV5-1
j_call: TRBJ2-2
d_call: NA
cdr3_aa: CASSLVVVGSGTGELFF
cdr3_nt: TGCGCCAGCAGCTTGGTGGTGGTTGGTTCGGGCACCGGGGAGCTGTTTTTT

clone_size: few
cdr3_length: 13
v_call: TRBV7-7
j_call: TRBJ2-1
d_call: NA
cdr3_aa: CASSLDAANEQFF
cdr3_nt: TGTGCCAGCAGCTTAGACGCCGCCAATGAGCAGTTCTTC

clone_size: few
cdr3_length: 18
v_call: TRBV5-1
j_call: TRBJ2-3
d_call: TRBD2
cdr3_aa: CASSLALAGGKSTDTQYF
cdr3_nt: TGCGCCAGCAGCTTGGCTCTAGCGGGAGGGAAGAGCACAGATACGCAGTATTTT

clone_size: NA
cdr3_length: 15
v_call: TRBV5-1
j_call: TRBJ2-1
d_call: NA
cdr3_aa: CASSPRDTFYNEQFF
cdr3_nt: TGCGCCAGCAGCCCCAGGGACACTTTTTACAATGAGCAGTTCTTC

clone_size: few
cdr3_length: 15
v_call: TRBV6-2/TRBV6-3
j_call: TRBJ1-1
d_call: NA
cdr3_aa: CASTLVGRLNTEAFF
cdr3_nt: TGTGCCAGCACCTTAGTTGGGCGCCTTAACACTGAAGCTTTCTTT

clone_size: NA
cdr3_length: 17
v_call: TRBV7-9
j_call: TRBJ2-3
d_call: NA
cdr3_aa: CASSSTVGNSHTDTQYF
cdr3_nt: TGTGCCAGCAGCTCCACGGTTGGTAATTCCCACACAGATACGCAGTATTTT

clone_size: NA
cdr3_length: 12
v_call: TRBV20-1
j_call: TRBJ2-2
d_call: NA
cdr3_aa: CSAYGPTGELFF
cdr3_nt: TGCAGTGCTTACGGGCCGACCGGGGAGCTGTTTTTT

clone_size: many
cdr3_length: 14
v_call: TRBV12-3/TRBV12-4
j_call: TRBJ2-3
d_call: TRBD2
cdr3_aa: CASSLRRERATQYF
cdr3_nt: TGTGCCAGCAGTTTAAGGCGGGAGCGTGCTACGCAGTATTTT

clone_size: NA
cdr3_length: 12
v_call: TRBV10-3
j_call: TRBJ2-7
d_call: TRBD1
cdr3_aa: CAIGQGTYEQYF
cdr3_nt: TGTGCCATCGGACAGGGGACCTACGAGCAGTACTTC

clone_size: NA
cdr3_length: 13
v_call: TRBV7-9
j_call: TRBJ2-5
d_call: NA
cdr3_aa: CASSFSGIETQYF
cdr3_nt: TGTGCCAGCAGCTTTTCGGGGATTGAGACCCAGTACTTC

clone_size: few
cdr3_length: 17
v_call: TRBV5-1
j_call: TRBJ1-6
d_call: NA
cdr3_aa: CASSLEGRQGHNSPLHF
cdr3_nt: TGCGCCAGCAGCTTGGAAGGTCGGCAGGGCCATAATTCACCCCTCCACTTT

clone_size: NA
cdr3_length: 13
v_call: TRBV20-1
j_call: TRBJ2-7
d_call: NA
cdr3_aa: CSARDPPGYEQYF
cdr3_nt: TGCAGTGCTAGGGACCCGCCAGGGTACGAGCAGTACTTC

clone_size: few
cdr3_length: 16
v_call: TRBV7-2
j_call: TRBJ2-3
d_call: NA
cdr3_aa: CASSSRIRKNTDTQYF
cdr3_nt: TGTGCCAGCAGCTCGAGGATCAGAAAAAACACAGATACGCAGTATTTT

clone_size: once
cdr3_length: 16
v_call: TRBV5-1
j_call: TRBJ2-7
d_call: TRBD1
cdr3_aa: CASSRLTGQGAGEQYF
cdr3_nt: TGCGCCAGCTCGCGTCTGACGGGACAGGGGGCTGGGGAGCAGTACTTC

clone_size: few
cdr3_length: 10
v_call: TRBV20-1
j_call: TRBJ2-1
d_call: NA
cdr3_aa: CSGRNNEQFF
cdr3_nt: TGCAGTGGGCGGAACAATGAGCAGTTCTTC